These 16 T cell receptor beta chains share one sample of origin, sequenced in a study of T-cell memory formation after mild COVID-19. TCRdb re-analysed the 5' RACE reads in MiXCR, keeping a single row per CDR3 protein. The sample records around 370,000 distinct CDR3 sequences, roughly 20% being singletons. The sequenced sample was PBMCs or a T cell subset sorted from them (not recorded which). The source is an adult woman who had mild COVID-19 (a few samples of this study predate the infection). Cell type and time point are not known.

This clonotype was picked up many times. This chain uses TRBV6-5 with TRBJ1-4, with TRBD1 identical over 10 bases. J lost 8 bases, V lost 7 bases, and 10 bases had no gene match. CDR3 size: 15 residues. Per germline, CDR1 MNHEY and CDR2 SVGAGI. DNA for the CDR3: TGTGCCAGCAAGACGGATGGACAGGGGGGCGAAAAACTGTTTTTT. This encodes CASKTDGQGGEKLFF.

The chain uses TRBV15 and TRBJ1-1, with D tentatively TRBD1 (5 bases). Trimming stripped 3 bases from V and 0 bases from J, with 11 bases between. This CDR3 has 15 residues. The germline gives CDR1 LNHNV, CDR2 YYDKDF (reference sequence). As DNA, the CDR3 is TGTGCCACCAGCAGTCTTTCACAGGTGAACACTGAAGCTTTCTTT. Amino acids: CATSSLSQVNTEAFF.

This clonotype was found a few times. V gene TRBV2 combines with J gene TRBJ2-1, with 11 nucleotides matching TRBD1. CDR1 and CDR2 from the germline V gene are SNHLY and FYNNEI. With 10 bases clipped from V and 8 bases from J, the junction kept 4 bases outside the gene matches. This CDR3 has 12 amino acids. The CDR3: CATGQGAYEQFF. CDR3 DNA: TGTGCCACCGGACAGGGGGCATATGAGCAGTTCTTC.

The chain links TRBV12-3 or TRBV12-4 to TRBJ2-6, with TRBD1 as a possible D gene (6 bases). The CDR3 runs 16 residues. Trimming removed 3 bases at V and 0 bases at J, with 9 bases between. CDR3 residues: CASSLTGLSGANVLTF. CDR3 nucleotide sequence: TGTGCCAGCAGTTTGACAGGCCTCTCTGGGGCCAACGTCCTGACTTTC.

This clonotype came up many times. Written as DNA, the CDR3 is TGCAGCGTGGCCGGACGGTCGAACACTGAAGCTTTCTTT. Amino acids: CSVAGRSNTEAFF. The chain recombines TRBV29-1 with TRBJ1-1; D unresolved. In germline, CDR1 is SQVTM, CDR2 ANQGSEA. The CDR3 totals 13 residues. V lost 6 bases, J lost 1 base, and 12 bases lay in between.

This clonotype has just a few counts. The rearrangement uses TRBV11-3 and TRBJ2-7; a weak D match, TRBD2 (5 bases). This CDR3 region has 15 residues. Trimming shortened V by 4 bases and J by 3 bases, and 16 bases separated the two germline ends. Germline V gene sequence: CDR1 SGHNT, CDR2 YENEEA. CDR3 in amino acids: CASSSFRRGNYEQYF. CDR3 nucleotide sequence: TGTGCCAGCAGCTCCTTCCGTCGGGGAAACTACGAGCAGTACTTC.

The chain has TRBV25-1 and TRBJ1-5, with D maybe TRBD1 (5 bases). Germline assignment: CDR1 MGHDK and CDR2 SYGVNS. CDR3 size: 15 residues. V shed 4 bases and J shed 2 bases, with 12 bases lying between them. The CDR3 loop reads CASSVAGTGNQPQHF. CDR3 DNA: TGTGCCAGCAGTGTGGCAGGGACCGGCAATCAGCCCCAGCATTTT.

The V and J genes are TRBV18 and TRBJ2-1; 9 nucleotides agree with TRBD2. The ends lost 4 bases at V and 4 bases at J; junction bases unmatched: 14. Per germline, CDR1 KGHSH and CDR2 LQKENI. The CDR3 covers 18 residues. CDR3 DNA sequence: TGTGCCAGCTCACTCGAGCGGGAGGCAGGTTCCTCATACAATGAGCAGTTCTTC. Its translation is CASSLEREAGSSYNEQFF.

The sample holds a few counts of this clonotype. V and J are TRBV21-1 and TRBJ2-7; the D segment call TRBD2 is taken from the table without a DNA check. TRBV21-1 has pseudogene status. CDR3 size: 12 residues. This chain's CDR3 is CASGLACHEQYF. CDR3 DNA sequence: TGTGCCAGCGGTCTAGCGTGCCACGAGCAGTACTTC.

This clonotype turned up a few times. V usage is TRBV9 and J usage is TRBJ1-2, with TRBD1 matching over 10 bases. Germline values: CDR1 SGDLS, CDR2 YYNGEE. V dropped 4 bases and J dropped 3; count of bases not matched to a gene: 3. The CDR3 sequence is 14 residues long. CDR3: CASSTGQGDYGYTF. Written as DNA, the CDR3 is TGTGCCAGCAGCACCGGACAGGGGGACTATGGCTACACCTTC. The full variable domain, its missing parts supplied by reference TRBV9 and TRBJ1-2, is DSGVTQTPKHLITATGQRVTLRCSPRSGDLSVYWYQQSLDQGLQFLIQYYNGEERAKGNILERFSAQQFPDLHSELNLSSLELGDSALYFCASSTGQGDYGYTFGSGTRLTVV.

V gene TRBV27 combines with J gene TRBJ1-3; possible D gene TRBD1, 5 bases. This CDR3 region has 16 residues. The germline V gene encodes CDR1 MNHEY and CDR2 SMNVEV (reference sequence). V shed 3 bases and J shed 0 bases, with 12 bases lying between them. CDR3 nucleotide sequence: TGTGCCAGCAGTTTGAAGGGGCCTGGCTCTGGAAACACCATATATTTT. Translated: CASSLKGPGSGNTIYF.

The sample holds many counts of this clonotype. The chain couples TRBV29-1 to TRBJ1-4; D ambiguous. The CDR3 sequence is 13 residues long. In germline, CDR1 is SQVTM, CDR2 ANQGSEA. Trimming stripped 1 base from V and 8 bases from J, with 11 bases between. The CDR3 DNA is TGCAGCGTTGAAGTTTCCCTGAGGGAAAAACTGTTTTTT. Translating gives CSVEVSLREKLFF.

The chain carries TRBV24-1 and TRBJ1-2; D ambiguous. Trimming pared 4 bases from V and 0 bases from J, leaving 17 bases between. The germline V gene has CDR1 KGHDR and CDR2 SFDVKD. CDR3 length: 17 residues. The CDR3 loop is CATSDPMTQTSNYGYTF. CDR3 nucleotides: TGTGCCACCAGTGACCCAATGACACAGACTTCTAACTATGGCTACACCTTC.

The rearrangement joins TRBV5-6 to TRBJ2-6; 8 positions agree with TRBD1. The CDR3 has 15 residues. Trimming cost V 6 bases and J 0 bases; bases outside gene matches: 2. Germline CDR1 is SGHDT and CDR2 is YYEEEE. The CDR3 coding sequence is TGTGCCAGCACCGGACAGGGCTCTGGGGCCAACGTCCTGACTTTC. It codes for CASTGQGSGANVLTF.

The chain combines TRBV11-2 with TRBJ2-1, with 9 bases lining up with TRBD1. The CDR3 runs 15 residues. Trimming removed 5 bases from V and 8 bases from J; junction bases left unmatched: 10. Germline values: CDR1 SGHAT, CDR2 FQNNGV. CDR3 sequence reads: CASSTGTGRVDEQFF. The DNA for the CDR3 is TGTGCCAGCAGCACCGGGACAGGGAGGGTCGATGAGCAGTTCTTC.

This clonotype was counted between two and nine times. This chain joins TRBV27 and TRBJ2-7; D tentatively reads TRBD1 or TRBD2 (5 bases each). This CDR3 contains 15 residues. The ends were cut back, 3 bases at V and 1 base at J, with 13 bases in the middle. Germline V gene lookup returns CDR1 MNHEY and CDR2 SMNVEV (reference sequence). CDR3: CASSLTGTRSYEQYF. The CDR3 region has the DNA TGTGCCAGCAGTTTGACCGGGACGAGGTCCTACGAGCAGTACTTC.